This T cell receptor beta chain was recovered during a study of blood T cell repertoires in COVID-19 (dated by TCRdb to 2018 to 2021). Concerning the study at large: Collaborator samples came from the United States, Italy and Spain and covered acute and convalescent phases of COVID-19. Where available, HLA class I and class II types were taken from metadata supplied by the sample provider and were not determined by assay-based typing. Nearly every sample came with metadata listing a de-identified subject ID, COVID-19 status, age in years and sex. The material from the prospective study consisted of cDNA or gDNA derived from T cells, B-cell-depleted T cells, or PBMCs. Samples came from the ongoing ImmuneRACE study (first 160 participants) plus 1,254 subjects from 6 global collaborators. A freely available public database, intended as a resource for researchers studying the immune response to SARS-CoV-2, is where the repertoires were released. Deeply sampled blood TCRbeta repertoires from subjects exposed to, actively infected with, or recovered from COVID-19 were included in the dataset. Paper-wide results and their limitations: The quantity of clinical and demographic metadata differed by source and by participant and was supplied without curation.

TCRbeta CDR3 regions were amplified from genomic DNA using the immunoSEQ Assay, a bias-controlled multiplex PCR. On the authors' methods: The number of nucleated cells in each sample was estimated from the amplification of reference gene primers within the assay. To quantify the absolute abundance of each unique TCRbeta CDR3 rearrangement, sequence reads were collapsed and filtered. For each sample, productive Simpson clonality was calculated as the square root of Simpson's diversity index across productive rearrangements. What TCRdb holds here is the immuneACCESS table cut down to in-frame rearrangements. Part of the clones is not present; checked against another copy, under half of the missing clones reflect an unresolved V gene, and the others are unexplained. The DNA gave D and trimming, while V, J and clone size come from that table. Present in this sample are roughly 100,000 clones, roughly 92% of which were seen just once. More than 1.5% of the sample goes to the ten largest clones.

For this clone: There is no known antigen for this receptor. Base qualities are not provided; no much larger clone lies one nucleotide away.

Trimming takes 5 bases off V and 7 bases off J; junction bases not matched to a gene: 5. Spanning cysteine to phenylalanine, the CDR3 consists of 13 amino acids. Kept here is only the CDR3 DNA, which spans 39 bases and is read in frame from base 1. In Seattle, one collaborating source enrolled patients while the infection was active and tracked those patients longitudinally over the course of disease. Whole blood was collected in K2EDTA tubes by collaborating institutions according to the institutions' own protocols. For TCRbeta analysis, collaborators shipped samples as frozen whole blood, isolated PBMCs, or DNA extracted from either of those sample types.

The chain was built from TRBV12-3 or TRBV12-4 and TRBJ1-2; 9 bases in the middle match TRBD1. This receptor was taken from a woman between 50 and 59 years old with COVID-19, enrolled during active disease. Source material: peripheral blood. The nucleotide sequence is given as TGTGCCAGCAGTCTACAGGGGGCGCGTGGCTACACCTTC. This gives the protein CASSLQGARGYTF.